The present TCR beta chain was sequenced within a study of blood T cell repertoires in COVID-19. Study context: Italy, Spain and the United States were the sources of the convalescent and acute COVID-19 samples. Nucleic acid was either cDNA or gDNA, and it came from T cells, B-cell-depleted T cells, or PBMCs.

This clone has more than one count but fewer than ten. In germline, CDR1 is SGHDN, CDR2 FVKESK. CDR3 length: 14 residues. The V end was cut by 1 base, the J end by 9 bases, with 10 bases between. Per the original methods: Amplification from reference gene primers served as the basis for estimated nucleated cell counts. Assay used: immunoSEQ multiplex PCR; TCRdb lists only in-frame clones, some missing. V, J and clone size derive from that table, while D and trimming were established from the DNA sequence. The data contain about 150,000 clones, over 70% of them singletons. This clonotype was sampled from a man aged 50-59 years who had recovered from COVID-19. The specimen sequenced was peripheral blood. The chain is built from TRBV14 and TRBJ1-6, with TRBD1 as a possible D gene (5 bases). The CDR3 DNA reads TGTGCCAGCAGCCAAGTTCAGGGCGGTTCACCCCTCCACTTT. Its protein product is CASSQVQGGSPLHF.